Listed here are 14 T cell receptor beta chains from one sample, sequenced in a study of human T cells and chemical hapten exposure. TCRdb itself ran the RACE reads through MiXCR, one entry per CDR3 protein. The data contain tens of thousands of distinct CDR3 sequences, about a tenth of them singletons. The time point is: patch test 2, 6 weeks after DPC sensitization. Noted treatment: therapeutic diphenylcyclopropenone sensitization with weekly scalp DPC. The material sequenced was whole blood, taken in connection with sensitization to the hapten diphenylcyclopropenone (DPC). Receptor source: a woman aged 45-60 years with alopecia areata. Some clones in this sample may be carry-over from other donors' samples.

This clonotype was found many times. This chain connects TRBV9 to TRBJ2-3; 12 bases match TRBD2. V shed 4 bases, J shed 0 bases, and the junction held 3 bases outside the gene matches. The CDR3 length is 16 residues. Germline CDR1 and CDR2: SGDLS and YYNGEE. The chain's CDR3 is CASSSGTSGSTDTQYF. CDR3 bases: TGTGCCAGCAGCTCCGGGACTAGCGGGAGCACAGATACGCAGTATTTT.

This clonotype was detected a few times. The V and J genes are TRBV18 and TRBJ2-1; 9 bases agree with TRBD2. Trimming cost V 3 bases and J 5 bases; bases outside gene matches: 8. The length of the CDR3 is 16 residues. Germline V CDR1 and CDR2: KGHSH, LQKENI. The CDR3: CASSPVAGAVHNEQFF. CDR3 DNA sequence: TGTGCCAGCTCACCTGTAGCGGGAGCCGTGCACAATGAGCAGTTCTTC.

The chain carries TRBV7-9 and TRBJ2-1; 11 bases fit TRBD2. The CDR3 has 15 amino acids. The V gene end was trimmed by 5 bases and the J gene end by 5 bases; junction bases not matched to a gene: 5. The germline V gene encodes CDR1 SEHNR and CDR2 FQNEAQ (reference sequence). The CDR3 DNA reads TGTGCCAGCAGCCAGACTAGCGGGATTCACAATGAGCAGTTCTTC. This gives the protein CASSQTSGIHNEQFF.

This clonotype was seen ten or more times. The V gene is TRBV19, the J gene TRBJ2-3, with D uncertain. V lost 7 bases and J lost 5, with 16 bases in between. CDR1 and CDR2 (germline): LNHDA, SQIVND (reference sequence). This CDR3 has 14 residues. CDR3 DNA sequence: TGTGCCAGTAAGGATGGACCTTCTATAGATACGCAGTATTTT. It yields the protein CASKDGPSIDTQYF.

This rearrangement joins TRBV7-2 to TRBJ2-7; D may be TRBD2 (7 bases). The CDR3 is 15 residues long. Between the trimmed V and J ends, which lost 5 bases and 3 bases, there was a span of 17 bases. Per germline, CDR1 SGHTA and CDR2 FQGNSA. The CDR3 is CTSSPRGGRDYEQYF. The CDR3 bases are TGTACCAGCAGCCCGAGGGGGGGGCGCGACTACGAGCAGTACTTC.

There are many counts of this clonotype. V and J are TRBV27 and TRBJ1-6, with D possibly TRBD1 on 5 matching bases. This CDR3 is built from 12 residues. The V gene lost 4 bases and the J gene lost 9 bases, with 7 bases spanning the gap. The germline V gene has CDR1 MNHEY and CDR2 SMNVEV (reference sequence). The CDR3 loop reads CASSYGTSPLHF. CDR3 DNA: TGTGCCAGCAGTTATGGGACTTCACCCCTCCACTTT.

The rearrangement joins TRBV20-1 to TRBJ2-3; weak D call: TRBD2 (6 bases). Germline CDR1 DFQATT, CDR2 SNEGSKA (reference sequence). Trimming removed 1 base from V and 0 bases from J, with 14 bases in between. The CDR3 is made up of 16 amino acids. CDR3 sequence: CSARGWLADSTDTQYF. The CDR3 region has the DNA TGCAGTGCTAGAGGGTGGTTAGCGGATAGCACAGATACGCAGTATTTT.

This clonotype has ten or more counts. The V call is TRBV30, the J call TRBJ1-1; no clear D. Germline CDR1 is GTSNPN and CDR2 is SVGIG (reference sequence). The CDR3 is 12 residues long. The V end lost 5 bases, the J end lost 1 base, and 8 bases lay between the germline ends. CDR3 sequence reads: CAWSPTNTEAFF. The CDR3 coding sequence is TGTGCCTGGTCTCCAACGAACACTGAAGCTTTCTTT.

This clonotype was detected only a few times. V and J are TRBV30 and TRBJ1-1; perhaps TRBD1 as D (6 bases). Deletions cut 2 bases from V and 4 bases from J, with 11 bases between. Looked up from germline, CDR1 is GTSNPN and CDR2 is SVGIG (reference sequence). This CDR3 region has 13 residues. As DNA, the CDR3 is TGTGCCTGGAGTACGGAGGGGGGCACTGAAGCTTTCTTT. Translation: CAWSTEGGTEAFF.

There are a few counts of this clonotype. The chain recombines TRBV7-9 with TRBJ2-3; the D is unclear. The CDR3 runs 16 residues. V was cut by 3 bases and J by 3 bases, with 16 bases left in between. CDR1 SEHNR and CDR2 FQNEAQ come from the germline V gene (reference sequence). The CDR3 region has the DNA TGTGCCAGCAGCTTTGTAGGCCTTCTTTTGACAGATACGCAGTATTTT. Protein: CASSFVGLLLTDTQYF.

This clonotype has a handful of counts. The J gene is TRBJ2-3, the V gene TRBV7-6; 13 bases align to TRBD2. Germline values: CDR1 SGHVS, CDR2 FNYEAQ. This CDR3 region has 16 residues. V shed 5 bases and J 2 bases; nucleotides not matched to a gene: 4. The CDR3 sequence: CASSPLAGGLTDTQYF. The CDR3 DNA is TGTGCCAGCAGCCCACTAGCGGGAGGGCTCACAGATACGCAGTATTTT.

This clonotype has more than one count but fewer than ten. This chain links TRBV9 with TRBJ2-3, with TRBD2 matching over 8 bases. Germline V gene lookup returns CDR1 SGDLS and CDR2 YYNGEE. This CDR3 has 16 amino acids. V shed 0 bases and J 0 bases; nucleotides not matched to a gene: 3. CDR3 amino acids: CASSVASGSSTDTQYF. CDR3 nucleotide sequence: TGTGCCAGCAGCGTAGCCAGCGGGAGTAGCACAGATACGCAGTATTTT.

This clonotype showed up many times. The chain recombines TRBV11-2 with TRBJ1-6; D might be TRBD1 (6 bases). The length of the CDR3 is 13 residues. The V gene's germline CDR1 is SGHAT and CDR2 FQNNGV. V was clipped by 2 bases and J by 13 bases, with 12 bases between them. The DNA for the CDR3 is TGTGCCAGCAGCTTACTGGACAGTTCGCCCCTCCACTTT. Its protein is CASSLLDSSPLHF.

The CDR3, as DNA: TGTGCCAGTAGTATATTGTCTAGCGGGAGTCGAGGTGAGCAGTTCTTC. Amino acid sequence: CASSILSSGSRGEQFF. The V gene is TRBV19, the J gene TRBJ2-1, with TRBD2 matching over 10 bases. Germline trimming cut 2 bases from V and 9 bases from J; bases unmatched to any gene: 10. In germline, CDR1 is LNHDA, CDR2 SQIVND (reference sequence). The length of the CDR3 is 16 residues. Based on the CDR3 plus reference TRBV19 and TRBJ2-1, the full variable domain is DGGITQSPKYLFRKEGQNVTLSCEQNLNHDAMYWYRQDPGQGLRLIYYSQIVNDFQKGDIAEGYSVSREKKESFPLTVTSAQKNPTAFYLCASSILSSGSRGEQFFGPGTRLTVL.